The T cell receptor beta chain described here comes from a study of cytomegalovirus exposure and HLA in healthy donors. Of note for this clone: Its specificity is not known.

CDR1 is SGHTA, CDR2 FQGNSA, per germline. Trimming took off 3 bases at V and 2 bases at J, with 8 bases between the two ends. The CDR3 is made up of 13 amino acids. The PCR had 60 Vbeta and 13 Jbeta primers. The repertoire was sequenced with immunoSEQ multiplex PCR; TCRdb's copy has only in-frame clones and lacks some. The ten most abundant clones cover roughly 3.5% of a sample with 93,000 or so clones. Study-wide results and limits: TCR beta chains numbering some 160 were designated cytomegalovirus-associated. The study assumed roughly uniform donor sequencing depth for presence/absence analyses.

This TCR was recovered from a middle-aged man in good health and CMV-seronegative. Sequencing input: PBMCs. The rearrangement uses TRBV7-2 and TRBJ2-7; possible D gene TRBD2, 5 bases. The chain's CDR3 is CASSLDGTYEQYF. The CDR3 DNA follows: TGTGCCAGCAGCTTGGACGGGACCTACGAGCAGTACTTC.